A single sample is the source of the 5 T cell receptor beta chains below, sequenced in a study of blood T cell repertoires in COVID-19. The assay was immunoSEQ multiplex PCR, and TCRdb's table has in-frame clones only and misses some. Here the sample spans 30,000 to 35,000 clones, 85% to 95% being singletons. The sequencing sample was made of peripheral blood. The receptors were sampled from a human donor in a cohort sampled during active COVID-19.

J is TRBJ2-1 and V is TRBV19; possible D gene TRBD1, 5 bases. In germline, CDR1 is LNHDA, CDR2 SQIVND (reference sequence). CDR3 length: 15 amino acids. V was clipped by 0 bases and J by 6 bases, with 12 bases between them. CDR3 in amino acids: CASSIDRTSTNEQFF. In nucleotides, the CDR3 is TGTGCCAGTAGTATAGATCGGACATCGACCAATGAGCAGTTCTTC. Full variable domain (remainder filled in from reference TRBV19 and TRBJ2-1): DGGITQSPKYLFRKEGQNVTLSCEQNLNHDAMYWYRQDPGQGLRLIYYSQIVNDFQKGDIAEGYSVSREKKESFPLTVTSAQKNPTAFYLCASSIDRTSTNEQFFGPGTRLTVL.

The chain uses TRBV30 and TRBJ2-5, with 7 bases matching TRBD1. Germline CDR1 and CDR2: GTSNPN and SVGIG (reference sequence). The length of the CDR3 is 14 residues. The trim removed 0 bases at V and 2 bases at J, leaving 3 bases unmatched. The CDR3 DNA is TGTGCCTGGAGTGTGGTCAGGGGGCAAGAGACCCAGTACTTC. Protein sequence: CAWSVVRGQETQYF.

The V and J genes are TRBV27 and TRBJ1-1, with D perhaps TRBD1 (5 bases). Germline V gives CDR1 MNHEY, CDR2 SMNVEV (reference sequence). The ends were cut back, 3 bases at V and 4 bases at J, with 9 bases in the middle. The CDR3 is made up of 13 amino acids. The CDR3: CASSFHQGTEAFF. The CDR3 nucleotides are TGTGCCAGCAGTTTCCATCAGGGCACTGAAGCTTTCTTT.

The chain employs TRBV7-3 and TRBJ2-2; perhaps TRBD1 as D (5 bases). The CDR3 spans 14 residues. CDR1 and CDR2 from the germline V gene are SGHTA and FQGTGA. Trimming cost V 2 bases and J 6 bases, with 10 bases left between them. CDR3 DNA sequence: TGTGCCAGCAGCTTACAGGGAAGCGCCGGGGAGCTGTTTTTT. Protein sequence: CASSLQGSAGELFF.

The chain combines TRBV24-1 with TRBJ1-2, with TRBD1 matching over 7 bases. Germline V CDR1 and CDR2: KGHDR, SFDVKD. Losses at the gene ends were 0 bases for V and 8 bases for J; bases not matched to a gene: 11. The CDR3 totals 16 residues. CDR3 bases: TGTGCCACCAGTGATTTGGGGGAAGGGGGCAGGCGCGGCTACACCTTC. Its protein product is CATSDLGEGGRRGYTF.